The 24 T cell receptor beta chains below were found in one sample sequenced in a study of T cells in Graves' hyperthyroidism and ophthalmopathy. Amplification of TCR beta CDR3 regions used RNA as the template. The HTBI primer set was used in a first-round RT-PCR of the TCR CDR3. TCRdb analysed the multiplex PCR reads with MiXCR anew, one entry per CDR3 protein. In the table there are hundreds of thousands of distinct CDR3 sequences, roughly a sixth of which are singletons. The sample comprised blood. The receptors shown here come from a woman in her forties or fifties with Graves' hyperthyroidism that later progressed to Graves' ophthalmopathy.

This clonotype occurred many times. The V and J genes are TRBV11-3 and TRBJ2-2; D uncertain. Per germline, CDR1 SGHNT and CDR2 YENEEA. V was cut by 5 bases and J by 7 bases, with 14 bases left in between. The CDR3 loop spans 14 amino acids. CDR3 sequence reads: CASSRQAMSGELFF. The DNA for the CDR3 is TGTGCCAGCAGCCGTCAAGCTATGAGCGGGGAGCTGTTTTTT. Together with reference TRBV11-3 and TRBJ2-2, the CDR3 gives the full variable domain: EAGVVQSPRYKIIEKKQPVAFWCNPISGHNTLYWYLQNLGQGPELLIRYENEEAVDDSQLPKDRFSAERLKGVDSTLKIQPAELGDSAVYLCASSRQAMSGELFFGEGSRLTVL.

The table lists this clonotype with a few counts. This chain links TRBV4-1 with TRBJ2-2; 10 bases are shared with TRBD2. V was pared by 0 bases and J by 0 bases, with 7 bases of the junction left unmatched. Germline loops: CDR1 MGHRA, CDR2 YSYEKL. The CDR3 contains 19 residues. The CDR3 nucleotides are TGCGCCAGCAGCCAAGATGATATTAGCGGGGGGCCGAACACCGGGGAGCTGTTTTTT. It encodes CASSQDDISGGPNTGELFF.

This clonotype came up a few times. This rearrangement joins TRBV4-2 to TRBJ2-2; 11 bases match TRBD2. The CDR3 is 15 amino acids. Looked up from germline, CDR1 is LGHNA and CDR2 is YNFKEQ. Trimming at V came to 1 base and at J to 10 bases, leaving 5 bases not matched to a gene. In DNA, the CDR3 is TGTGCCAGCAGCCAAGTTGGGACTAGCGGTGCGGAGCTGTTTTTT. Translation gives CASSQVGTSGAELFF.

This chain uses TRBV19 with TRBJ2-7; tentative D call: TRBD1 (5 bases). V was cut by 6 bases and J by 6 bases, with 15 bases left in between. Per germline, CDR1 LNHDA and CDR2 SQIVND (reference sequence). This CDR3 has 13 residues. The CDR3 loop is CASSTPGQGEQYF. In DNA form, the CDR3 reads TGTGCCAGTAGCACTCCAGGACAAGGCGAGCAGTACTTC.

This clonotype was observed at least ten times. This CDR3 reads CASSPIRQGSPEAFF. The CDR3, as DNA: TGTGCCAGCAGCCCGATACGACAGGGTTCCCCTGAAGCTTTCTTT. The V call is TRBV5-4, the J call TRBJ1-1; 7 positions match TRBD1. V lost 4 bases, J lost 6 bases, and 12 bases stayed unmatched. Germline V gene data show CDR1 as SGHNT and CDR2 as YYREEE (reference sequence). The CDR3 totals 15 residues.

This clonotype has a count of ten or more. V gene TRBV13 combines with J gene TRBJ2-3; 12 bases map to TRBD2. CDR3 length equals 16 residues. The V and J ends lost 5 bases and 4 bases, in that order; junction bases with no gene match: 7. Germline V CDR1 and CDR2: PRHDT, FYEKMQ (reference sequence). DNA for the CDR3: TGTGCCAGCAGCCGGTTATCTAGCGGGGGGGCAGATACGCAGTATTTT. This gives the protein CASSRLSSGGADTQYF.

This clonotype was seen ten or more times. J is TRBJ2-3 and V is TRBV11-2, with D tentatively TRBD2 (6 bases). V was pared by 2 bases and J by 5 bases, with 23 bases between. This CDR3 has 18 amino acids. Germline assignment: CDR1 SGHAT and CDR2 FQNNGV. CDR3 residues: CASSLTLAPTGEQDTQYF. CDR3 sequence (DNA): TGTGCCAGCAGCTTAACTCTGGCCCCAACGGGGGAACAAGATACGCAGTATTTT.

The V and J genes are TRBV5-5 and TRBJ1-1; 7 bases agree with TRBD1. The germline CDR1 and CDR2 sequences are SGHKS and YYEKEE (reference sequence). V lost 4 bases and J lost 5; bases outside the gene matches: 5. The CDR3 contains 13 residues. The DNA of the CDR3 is TGTGCCAGCAGCCGGGACAGCGGGACTGAAGCTTTCTTT. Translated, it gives CASSRDSGTEAFF.

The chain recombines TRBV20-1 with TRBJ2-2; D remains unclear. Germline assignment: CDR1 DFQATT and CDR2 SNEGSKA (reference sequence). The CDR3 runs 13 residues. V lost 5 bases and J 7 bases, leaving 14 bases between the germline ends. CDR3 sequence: CSAVSQAVGELFF. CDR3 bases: TGCAGTGCTGTTTCCCAGGCAGTCGGGGAGCTGTTTTTT.

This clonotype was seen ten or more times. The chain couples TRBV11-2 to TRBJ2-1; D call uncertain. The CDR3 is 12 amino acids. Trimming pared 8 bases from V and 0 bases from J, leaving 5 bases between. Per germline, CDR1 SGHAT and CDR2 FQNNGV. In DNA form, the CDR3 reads TGTGCCAGCGGTAGCTCCTACAATGAGCAGTTCTTC. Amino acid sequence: CASGSSYNEQFF.

CDR3 amino acids: CASSFGTGVVEKLFF. The CDR3 region has the DNA TGTGCCAGCAGTTTTGGAACAGGGGTGGTCGAAAAACTGTTTTTT. The chain uses TRBV27 and TRBJ1-4, with 7 bases aligning to TRBD1. Germline CDR1 reads MNHEY; CDR2 reads SMNVEV (reference sequence). J was trimmed by 8 bases and V by 3 bases; bases with no gene match: 9. The CDR3 extends over 15 amino acids.

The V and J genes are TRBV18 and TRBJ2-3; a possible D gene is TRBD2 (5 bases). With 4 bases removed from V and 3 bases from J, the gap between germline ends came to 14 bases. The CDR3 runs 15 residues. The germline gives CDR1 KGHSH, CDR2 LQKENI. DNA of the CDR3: TGTGCCAGCTCACTGGAGAGGGCTGATACAGATACGCAGTATTTT. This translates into CASSLERADTDTQYF.

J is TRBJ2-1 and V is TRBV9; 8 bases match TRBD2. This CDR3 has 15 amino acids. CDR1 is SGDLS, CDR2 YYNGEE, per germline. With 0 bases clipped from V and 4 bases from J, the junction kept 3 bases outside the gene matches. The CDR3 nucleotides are TGTGCCAGCAGCGTAGACGGGGGGGGGTACAATGAGCAGTTCTTC. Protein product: CASSVDGGGYNEQFF.

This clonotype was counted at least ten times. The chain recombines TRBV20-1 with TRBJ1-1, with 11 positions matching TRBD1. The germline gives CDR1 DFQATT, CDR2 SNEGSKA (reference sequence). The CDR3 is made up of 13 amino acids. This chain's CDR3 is CSLFGQGAAEAFF. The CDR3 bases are TGCAGCCTATTTGGACAGGGGGCCGCTGAAGCTTTCTTT.

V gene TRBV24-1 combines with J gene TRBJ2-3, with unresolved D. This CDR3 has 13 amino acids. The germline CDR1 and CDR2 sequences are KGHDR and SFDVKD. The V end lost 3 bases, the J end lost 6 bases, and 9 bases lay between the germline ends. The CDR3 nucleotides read TGTGCCACCAGTGATCCGCCGTTGGATACGCAGTATTTT. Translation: CATSDPPLDTQYF.

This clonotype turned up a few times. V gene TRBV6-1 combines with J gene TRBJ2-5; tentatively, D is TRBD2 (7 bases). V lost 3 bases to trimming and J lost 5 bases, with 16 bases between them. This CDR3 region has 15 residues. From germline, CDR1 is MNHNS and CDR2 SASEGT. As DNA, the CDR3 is TGTGCCAGCAGTGATGAGGGGGGGGCCCGGGAGACCCAGTACTTC. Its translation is CASSDEGGARETQYF.

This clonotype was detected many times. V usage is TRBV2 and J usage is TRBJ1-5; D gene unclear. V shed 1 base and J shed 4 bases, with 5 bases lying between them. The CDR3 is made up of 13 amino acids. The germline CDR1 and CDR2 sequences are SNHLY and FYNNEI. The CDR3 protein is CASSEEGNQPQHF. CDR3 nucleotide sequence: TGTGCCAGCAGTGAAGAGGGAAATCAGCCCCAGCATTTT.

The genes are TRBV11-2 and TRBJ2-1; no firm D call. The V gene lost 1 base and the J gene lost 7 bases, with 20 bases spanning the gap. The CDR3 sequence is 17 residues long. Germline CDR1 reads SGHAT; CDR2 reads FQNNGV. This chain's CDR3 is CASSLVGVGSPVNEQFF. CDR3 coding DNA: TGTGCCAGCAGCTTAGTTGGAGTGGGGTCCCCAGTGAATGAGCAGTTCTTC.

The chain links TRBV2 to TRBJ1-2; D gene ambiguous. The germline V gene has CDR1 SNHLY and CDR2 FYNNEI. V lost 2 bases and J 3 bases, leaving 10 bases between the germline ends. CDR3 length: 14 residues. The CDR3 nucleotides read TGTGCCAGCAGTGAACAAGGGAGCCACTATGGCTACACCTTC. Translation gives CASSEQGSHYGYTF.

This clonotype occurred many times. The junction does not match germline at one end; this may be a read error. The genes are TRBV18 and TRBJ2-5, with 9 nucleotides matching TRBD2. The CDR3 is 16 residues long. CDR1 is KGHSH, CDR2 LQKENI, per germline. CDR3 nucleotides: TGTGCCAGCTCTCCACCTATGACTAGCGGCCAAGAGACCCAGTACTTC. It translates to CASSPPMTSGQETQYF.

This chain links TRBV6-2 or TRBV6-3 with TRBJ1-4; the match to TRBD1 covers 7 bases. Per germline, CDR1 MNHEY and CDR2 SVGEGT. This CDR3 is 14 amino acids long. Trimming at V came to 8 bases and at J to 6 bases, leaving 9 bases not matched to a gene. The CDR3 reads CASQNRGWDEKLFF. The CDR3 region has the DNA TGTGCCAGCCAAAACAGGGGTTGGGATGAAAAACTGTTTTTT.

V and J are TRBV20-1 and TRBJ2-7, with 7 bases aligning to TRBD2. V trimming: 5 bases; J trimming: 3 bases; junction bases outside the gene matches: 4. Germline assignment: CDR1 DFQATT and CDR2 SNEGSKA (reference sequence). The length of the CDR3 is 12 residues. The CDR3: CSARRTSYEQYF. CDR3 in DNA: TGCAGTGCTCGGAGGACTAGCTACGAGCAGTACTTC.

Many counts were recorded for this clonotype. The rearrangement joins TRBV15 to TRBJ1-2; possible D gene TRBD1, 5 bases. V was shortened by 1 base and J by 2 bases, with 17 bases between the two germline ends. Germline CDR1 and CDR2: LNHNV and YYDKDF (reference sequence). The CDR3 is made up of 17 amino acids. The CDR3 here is CATSRGHEDIANYGYTF. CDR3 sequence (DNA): TGTGCCACCAGCAGAGGTCACGAGGACATCGCGAACTATGGCTACACCTTC.

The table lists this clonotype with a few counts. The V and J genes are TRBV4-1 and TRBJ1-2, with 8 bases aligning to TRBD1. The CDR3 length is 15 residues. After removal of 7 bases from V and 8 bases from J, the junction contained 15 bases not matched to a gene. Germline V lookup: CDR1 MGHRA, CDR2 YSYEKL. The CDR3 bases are TGCGCCAGCACCGCACAAAGCCAGGGGGCACAGGGCTACACCTTC. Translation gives CASTAQSQGAQGYTF.